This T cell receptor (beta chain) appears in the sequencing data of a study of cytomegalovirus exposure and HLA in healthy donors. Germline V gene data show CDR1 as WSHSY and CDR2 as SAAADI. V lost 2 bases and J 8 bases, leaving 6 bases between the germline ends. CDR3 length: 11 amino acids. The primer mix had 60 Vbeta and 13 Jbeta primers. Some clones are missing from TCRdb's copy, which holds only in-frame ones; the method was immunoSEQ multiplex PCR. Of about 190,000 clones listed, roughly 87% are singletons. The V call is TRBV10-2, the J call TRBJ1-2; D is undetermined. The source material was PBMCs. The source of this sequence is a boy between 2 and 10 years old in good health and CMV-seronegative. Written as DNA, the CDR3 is TGCGCCAGCAGTGAGGGTGGCGGCTACACCTTC. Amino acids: CASSEGGGYTF.